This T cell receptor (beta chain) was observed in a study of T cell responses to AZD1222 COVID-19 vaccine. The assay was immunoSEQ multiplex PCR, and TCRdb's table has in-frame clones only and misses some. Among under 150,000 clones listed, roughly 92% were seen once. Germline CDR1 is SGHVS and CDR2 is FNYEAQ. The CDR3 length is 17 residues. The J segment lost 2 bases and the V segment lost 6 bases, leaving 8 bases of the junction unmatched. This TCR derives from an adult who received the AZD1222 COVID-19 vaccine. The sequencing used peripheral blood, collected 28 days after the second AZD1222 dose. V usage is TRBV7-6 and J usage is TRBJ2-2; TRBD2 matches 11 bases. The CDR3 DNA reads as TGTGCCAGCAGTTCCGGGACTAGCGGAGATAACACCGGGGAGCTGTTTTTT. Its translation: CASSSGTSGDNTGELFF. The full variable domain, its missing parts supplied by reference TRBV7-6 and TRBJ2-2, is GAGVSQSPRYKVTKRGQDVALRCDPISGHVSLYWYRQALGQGPEFLTYFNYEAQQDKSGLPNDRFSAERPEGSISTLTIQRTEQRDSAMYRCASSSGTSGDNTGELFFGEGSRLTVL.